Listed below are T cell receptor beta chains from one sample, sequenced in a study of shared T cell receptors in the human thymus. The table came from immunoSEQ multiplex PCR; TCRdb's copy has only in-frame clones and leaves some out. The sample lists hundreds of thousands of clones; around 87% were seen once. The data also belong to a second study, concerning human thymus T cells.

Sequenced: thymocytes. The receptor source for this set is a boy in the first two years of life with a congenital heart defect. Each CDR3 is given with its conserved first and last residue. A D gene is named only where the DNA matches it firmly. Clone size is given for some rows only: seen once, a few or many times, or a class if the clone is expanded.

V	J	size	D	CDR3	DNA
TRBV7-3	TRBJ1-2	-	-	CASSSWTVSNYGYTF	TGTGCCAGCAGTTCCTGGACAGTCTCTAACTATGGCTACACCTTC
TRBV10-3	TRBJ2-2	-	-	CAISDRRGPNTGELFF	TGTGCCATCAGTGACCGGCGGGGCCCGAACACCGGGGAGCTGTTTTTT
TRBV5-4	TRBJ1-1	-	-	CASSFRGYPQMNTEAFF	TGTGCCAGCAGCTTTCGGGGTTACCCGCAGATGAACACTGAAGCTTTCTTT
TRBV30	TRBJ2-7	-	-	CAWSKQKQYF	TGTGCCTGGAGTAAACAGAAGCAGTACTTC
TRBV5-1	TRBJ1-2	once	-	CASSPWRAYGYTF	TGCGCCAGCAGCCCCTGGAGGGCCTATGGCTACACCTTC
TRBV27	TRBJ2-7	-	TRBD1	CASSLFVDRAYEQYF	TGTGCCAGCAGTTTATTTGTGGACAGGGCGTACGAGCAGTACTTC
TRBV14	TRBJ2-5	-	-	CASSQDQDLRETQYF	TGTGCCAGCAGCCAAGATCAAGACCTGAGGGAGACCCAGTACTTC
TRBV19	TRBJ2-7	once	-	CASSIAHRGPYEQYF	TGTGCCAGTAGTATAGCGCACCGGGGTCCCTACGAGCAGTACTTC
TRBV2	TRBJ1-1	-	-	CASSHAGNSTEAFF	TGTGCCAGCAGCCACGCGGGGAATAGCACTGAAGCTTTCTTT
TRBV7-8	TRBJ2-2	-	-	CASSPFRDTNTGELFF	TGTGCCAGCAGCCCTTTCCGGGACACGAACACCGGGGAGCTGTTTTTT
TRBV30	TRBJ1-2	few	-	CAWLTGGEGYTF	TGTGCCTGGCTAACGGGGGGGGAAGGCTACACCTTC
TRBV5-1	TRBJ2-7	-	TRBD2	CASSLAGLAGSSYEQYF	TGCGCCAGCAGCTTGGCTGGACTAGCGGGGAGCTCCTACGAGCAGTACTTC
TRBV7-9	TRBJ2-1	-	-	CASSRPMGGLVYNEQFF	TGTGCCAGCAGTCGCCCCATGGGGGGGCTGGTCTACAATGAGCAGTTCTTC
TRBV19	TRBJ1-5	-	TRBD1	CASSIRDSYSNQPQHF	TGTGCCAGTAGTATCCGGGACAGTTATAGCAATCAGCCCCAGCATTTT
TRBV28	TRBJ1-5	-	TRBD1	CASVPFPFTGVRAPSNQPQHF	TGTGCCAGCGTCCCCTTCCCCTTTACAGGGGTACGAGCCCCTAGCAATCAGCCCCAGCATTTT
TRBV27	TRBJ1-5	-	TRBD1	CASSSRQGDSNQPQHF	TGTGCCAGCAGTTCCCGACAGGGGGATAGCAATCAGCCCCAGCATTTT
TRBV9	TRBJ2-1	-	TRBD1	CASSGDRGSHEQFF	TGTGCCAGCAGCGGGGACAGGGGTTCACACGAGCAGTTCTTC
TRBV5-1	TRBJ2-7	-	TRBD2	CASSFDYGLAGALRREQYF	TGCGCCAGCAGCTTCGATTACGGACTAGCGGGAGCCCTACGGAGGGAGCAGTACTTC
TRBV12-5	TRBJ1-2	-	-	CASGLVLNHSDYGYTF	TGTGCTAGTGGTTTGGTATTAAACCACTCGGACTATGGCTACACCTTC
TRBV4-2	TRBJ2-7	-	TRBD2	CASSQERLAGYIPYEQYF	TGTGCCAGCAGCCAAGAACGACTAGCGGGGTATATACCCTACGAGCAGTACTTC
TRBV14	TRBJ1-4	once	-	CASSQRGSGVEKLFF	TGTGCCAGCAGCCAAAGAGGGAGCGGTGTTGAAAAACTGTTTTTT
TRBV28	TRBJ2-7	-	-	CASSSEDYTYEQYF	TGTGCCAGCAGTTCAGAGGACTACACCTACGAGCAGTACTTC
TRBV28	TRBJ1-2	-	-	CAHSGTQNGYTF	TGTGCCCATTCCGGGACACAAAATGGCTACACCTTC
TRBV11-2	TRBJ2-1	-	TRBD2	CASSLRPLAGGYNEQFF	TGTGCCAGCAGCTTACGGCCCCTAGCGGGAGGTTACAATGAGCAGTTCTTC
TRBV7-3	TRBJ2-3	-	-	CASRFGGFLVTDTQYF	TGTGCCAGCAGGTTTGGAGGGTTCTTAGTCACAGATACGCAGTATTTT
TRBV19	TRBJ2-7	-	TRBD2	CASSKRTSGSHYEQYF	TGTGCCAGTAGTAAACGGACTAGCGGGAGCCACTACGAGCAGTACTTC
TRBV30	TRBJ2-3	-	-	CAWSSRGGVRDTQYF	TGTGCCTGGAGTTCGCGGGGCGGGGTCAGGGATACGCAGTATTTT
TRBV5-1	TRBJ2-1	-	TRBD2	CASSLVVGGSKYNEQFF	TGCGCCAGCAGCTTGGTGGTCGGCGGGAGTAAGTACAATGAGCAGTTCTTC
TRBV4-3	TRBJ2-2	once	TRBD2	CASSHLSGRKAGELFF	TGCGCCAGCAGCCACCTTAGCGGGAGAAAGGCCGGGGAGCTGTTTTTT
TRBV4-1	TRBJ2-7	once	TRBD1	CASSQGTGGDYEQYF	TGCGCCAGCAGCCAAGGGACAGGGGGGGACTACGAGCAGTACTTC
TRBV28	TRBJ2-1	-	-	CASSFQGGGSRTDNEQFF	TGTGCCAGCAGTTTCCAGGGAGGGGGGTCCAGAACAGACAATGAGCAGTTCTTC